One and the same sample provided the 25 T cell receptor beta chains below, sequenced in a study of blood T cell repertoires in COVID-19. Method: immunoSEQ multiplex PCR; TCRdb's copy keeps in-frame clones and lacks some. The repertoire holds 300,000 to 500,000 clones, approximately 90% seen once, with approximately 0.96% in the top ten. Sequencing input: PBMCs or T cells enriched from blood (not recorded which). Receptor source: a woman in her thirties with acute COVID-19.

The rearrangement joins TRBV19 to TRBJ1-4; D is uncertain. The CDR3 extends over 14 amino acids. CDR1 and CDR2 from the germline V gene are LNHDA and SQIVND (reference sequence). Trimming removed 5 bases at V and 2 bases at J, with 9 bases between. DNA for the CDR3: TGTGCCAGTAGTGCGAGTTTCACTAATGAAAAACTGTTTTTT. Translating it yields CASSASFTNEKLFF.

The CDR3 protein is CASNRFGDTDTQYF. The CDR3 nucleotides read TGCGCCAGCAACCGGTTCGGGGACACAGATACGCAGTATTTT. V usage is TRBV5-1 and J usage is TRBJ2-3, with D possibly being TRBD2 (5 bases). CDR1 is SGHRS, CDR2 YFSETQ, per germline. There are 14 residues in the CDR3. The V end was cut by 6 bases, the J end by 2 bases, with 13 bases between.

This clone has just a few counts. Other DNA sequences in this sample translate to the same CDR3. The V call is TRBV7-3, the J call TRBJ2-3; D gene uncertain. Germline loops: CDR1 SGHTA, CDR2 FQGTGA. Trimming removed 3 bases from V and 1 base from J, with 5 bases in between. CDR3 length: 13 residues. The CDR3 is CASSLTGTDTQYF. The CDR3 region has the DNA TGTGCCAGCAGCTTGACTGGCACAGATACGCAGTATTTT.

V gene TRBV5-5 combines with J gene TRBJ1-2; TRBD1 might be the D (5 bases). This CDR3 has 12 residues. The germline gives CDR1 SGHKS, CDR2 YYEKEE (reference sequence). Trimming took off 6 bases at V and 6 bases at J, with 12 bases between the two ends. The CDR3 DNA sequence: TGTGCCAGCACCCTGGGGGGTAATGGCTACACCTTC. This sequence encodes CASTLGGNGYTF. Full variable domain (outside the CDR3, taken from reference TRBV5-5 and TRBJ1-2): DAGVTQSPTHLIKTRGQQVTLRCSPISGHKSVSWYQQVLGQGPQFIFQYYEKEERGRGNFPDRFSARQFPNYSSELNVNALLLGDSALYLCASTLGGNGYTFGSGTRLTVV.

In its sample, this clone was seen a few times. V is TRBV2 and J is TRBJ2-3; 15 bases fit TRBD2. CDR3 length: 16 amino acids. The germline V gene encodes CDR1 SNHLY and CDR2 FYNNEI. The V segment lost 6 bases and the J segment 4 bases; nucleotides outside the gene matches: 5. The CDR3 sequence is CASRRGLAGGPDTQYF. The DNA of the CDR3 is TGTGCCAGCAGACGCGGACTAGCGGGGGGGCCAGATACGCAGTATTTT.

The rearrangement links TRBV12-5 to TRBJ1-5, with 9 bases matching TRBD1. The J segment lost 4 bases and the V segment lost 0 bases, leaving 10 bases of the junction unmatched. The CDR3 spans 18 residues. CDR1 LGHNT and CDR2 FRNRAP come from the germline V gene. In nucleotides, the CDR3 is TGTGCTAGTGGTTTGGTAGACTATTCCGGGACAGGGAATCAGCCCCAGCATTTT. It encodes CASGLVDYSGTGNQPQHF.

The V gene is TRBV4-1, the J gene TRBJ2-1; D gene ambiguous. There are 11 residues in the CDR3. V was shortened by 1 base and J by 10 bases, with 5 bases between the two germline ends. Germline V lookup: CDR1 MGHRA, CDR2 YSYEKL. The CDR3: CASSQGGEQFF. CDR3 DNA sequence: TGCGCCAGCAGCCAAGGAGGAGAGCAGTTCTTC.

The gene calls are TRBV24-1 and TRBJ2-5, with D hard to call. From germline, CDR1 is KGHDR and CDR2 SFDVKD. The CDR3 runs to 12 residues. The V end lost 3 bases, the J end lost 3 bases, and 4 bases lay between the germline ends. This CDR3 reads CATSDGEETQYF. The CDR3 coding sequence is TGTGCCACCAGTGATGGAGAAGAGACCCAGTACTTC.

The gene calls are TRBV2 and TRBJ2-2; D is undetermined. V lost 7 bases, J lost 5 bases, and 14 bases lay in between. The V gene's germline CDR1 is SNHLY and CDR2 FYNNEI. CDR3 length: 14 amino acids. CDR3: CASKPHPSTGELFF. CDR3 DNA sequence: TGTGCCAGCAAACCTCATCCGAGTACCGGGGAGCTGTTTTTT.

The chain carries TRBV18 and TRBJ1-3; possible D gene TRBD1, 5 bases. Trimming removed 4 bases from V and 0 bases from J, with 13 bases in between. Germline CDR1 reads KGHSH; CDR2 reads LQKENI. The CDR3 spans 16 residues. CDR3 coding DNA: TGTGCCAGCTCACTCTCGGGGGTAGACTCTGGAAACACCATATATTTT. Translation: CASSLSGVDSGNTIYF.

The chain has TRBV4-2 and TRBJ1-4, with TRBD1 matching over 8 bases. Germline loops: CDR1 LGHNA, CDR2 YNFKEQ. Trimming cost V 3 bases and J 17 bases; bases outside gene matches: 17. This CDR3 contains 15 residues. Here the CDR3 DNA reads TGTGCCAGCAGCCAGTACGGGACAGGATCTCCCACCCGTTTTTTT. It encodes CASSQYGTGSPTRFF.

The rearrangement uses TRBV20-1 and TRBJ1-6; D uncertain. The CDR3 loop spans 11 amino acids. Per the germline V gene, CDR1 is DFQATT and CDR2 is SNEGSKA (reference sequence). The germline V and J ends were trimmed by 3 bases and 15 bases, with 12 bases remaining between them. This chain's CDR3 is CSASLAGLLHF. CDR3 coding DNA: TGCAGTGCTAGCTTGGCAGGACTCCTCCACTTT.

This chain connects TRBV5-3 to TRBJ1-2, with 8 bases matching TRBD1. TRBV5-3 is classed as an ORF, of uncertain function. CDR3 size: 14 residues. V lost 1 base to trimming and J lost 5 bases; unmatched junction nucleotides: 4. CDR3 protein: CARSLRDRPYGYTF. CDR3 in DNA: TGTGCCAGAAGCTTGCGGGACAGGCCATATGGCTACACCTTC.

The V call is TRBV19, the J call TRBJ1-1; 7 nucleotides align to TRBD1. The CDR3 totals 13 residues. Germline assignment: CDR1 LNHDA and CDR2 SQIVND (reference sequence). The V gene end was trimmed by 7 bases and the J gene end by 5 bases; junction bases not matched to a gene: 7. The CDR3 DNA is TGTGCCAGTATGAGGGGGCGCGGGACTGAAGCTTTCTTT. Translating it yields CASMRGRGTEAFF. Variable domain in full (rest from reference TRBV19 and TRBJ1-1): DGGITQSPKYLFRKEGQNVTLSCEQNLNHDAMYWYRQDPGQGLRLIYYSQIVNDFQKGDIAEGYSVSREKKESFPLTVTSAQKNPTAFYLCASMRGRGTEAFFGQGTRLTVV.

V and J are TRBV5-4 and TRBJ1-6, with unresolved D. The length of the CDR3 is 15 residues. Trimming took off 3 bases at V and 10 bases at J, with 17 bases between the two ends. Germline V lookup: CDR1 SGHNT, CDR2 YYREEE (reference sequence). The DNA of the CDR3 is TGTGCCAGCAGCTGGGTGACGGGTCTTCGGTCACCCCTCCACTTT. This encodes CASSWVTGLRSPLHF.

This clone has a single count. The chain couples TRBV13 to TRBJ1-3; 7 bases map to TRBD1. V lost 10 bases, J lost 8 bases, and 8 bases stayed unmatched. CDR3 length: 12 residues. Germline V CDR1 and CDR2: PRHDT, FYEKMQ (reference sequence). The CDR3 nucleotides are TGTGCCACGACAGGGAGTGTGGACACCATATATTTT. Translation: CATTGSVDTIYF.

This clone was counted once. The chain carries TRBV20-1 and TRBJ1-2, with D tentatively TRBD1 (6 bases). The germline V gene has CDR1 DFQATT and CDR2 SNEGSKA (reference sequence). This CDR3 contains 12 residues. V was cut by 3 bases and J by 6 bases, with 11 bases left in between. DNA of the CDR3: TGCAGTGCTAGTTGGTCAGGGGATGGCTACACCTTC. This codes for CSASWSGDGYTF.

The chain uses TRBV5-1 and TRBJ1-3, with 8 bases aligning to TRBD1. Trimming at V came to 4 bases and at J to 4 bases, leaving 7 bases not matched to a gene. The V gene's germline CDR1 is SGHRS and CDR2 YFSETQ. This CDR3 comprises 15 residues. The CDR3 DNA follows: TGCGCCAGCAGCCAACGGACAGGGTCCGGAAACACCATATATTTT. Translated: CASSQRTGSGNTIYF.

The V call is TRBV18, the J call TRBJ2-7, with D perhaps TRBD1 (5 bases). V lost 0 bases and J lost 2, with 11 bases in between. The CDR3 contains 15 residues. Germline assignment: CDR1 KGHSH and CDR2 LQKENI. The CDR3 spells CASSPPAGPAYEQYF. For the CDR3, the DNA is TGTGCCAGCTCACCACCGGCAGGGCCGGCCTACGAGCAGTACTTC.

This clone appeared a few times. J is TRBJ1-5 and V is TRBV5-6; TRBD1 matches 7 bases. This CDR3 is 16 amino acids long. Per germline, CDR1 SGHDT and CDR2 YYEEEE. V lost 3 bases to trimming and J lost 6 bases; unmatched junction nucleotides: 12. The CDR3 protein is CASSSATAGGGQPQHF. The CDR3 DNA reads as TGTGCCAGCAGCTCGGCAACGGCAGGGGGAGGTCAGCCCCAGCATTTT.

DNA of the CDR3: TGTGCCAGCAGGACTCCGGGACAGGGCTATCAGCCCCAGCATTTT. Protein: CASRTPGQGYQPQHF. V is TRBV28 and J is TRBJ1-5, with 9 positions matching TRBD1. Germline V gene sequence: CDR1 MDHEN, CDR2 SYDVKM. V gave up 6 bases and J gave up 5 bases; unmatched junction bases: 8. This CDR3 region has 15 residues.

The CDR3 protein is CASRSPGTSGANEQFF. The CDR3, as DNA: TGTGCCAGCAGAAGTCCGGGGACTAGCGGGGCCAATGAGCAGTTCTTC. The chain couples TRBV7-2 to TRBJ2-1, with 13 bases identical to TRBD2. Germline V CDR1 and CDR2: SGHTA, FQGNSA. Unmatched junction bases numbered 8, after V lost 6 bases and J lost 6 bases. The CDR3 loop spans 16 amino acids.

CDR3 in DNA: TGTGCCAGCAGCGTAGGGGGGACAGGTTACTACAATGAGCAGTTCTTC. Translated: CASSVGGTGYYNEQFF. The V call is TRBV9, the J call TRBJ2-1, with 8 bases fitting TRBD1. The trim removed 0 bases at V and 3 bases at J, leaving 5 bases unmatched. The CDR3 covers 16 residues. Germline V gene lookup returns CDR1 SGDLS and CDR2 YYNGEE.

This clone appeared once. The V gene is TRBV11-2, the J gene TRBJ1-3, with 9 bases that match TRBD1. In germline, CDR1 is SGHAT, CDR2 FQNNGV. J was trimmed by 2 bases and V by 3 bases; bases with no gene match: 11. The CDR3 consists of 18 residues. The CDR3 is CASSLEPLRDRAGNTIYF. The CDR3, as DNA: TGTGCCAGCAGCTTGGAACCCCTCCGGGACAGGGCTGGAAACACCATATATTTT.

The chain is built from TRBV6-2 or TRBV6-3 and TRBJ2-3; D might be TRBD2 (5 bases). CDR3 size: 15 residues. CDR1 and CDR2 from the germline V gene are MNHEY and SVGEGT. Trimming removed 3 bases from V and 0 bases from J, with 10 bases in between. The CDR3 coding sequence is TGTGCCAGCAGTTATGGAGCGGCAAGCACAGATACGCAGTATTTT. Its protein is CASSYGAASTDTQYF.